The clone carrying this T cell receptor (beta chain) appeared a few times. What it recognizes is unknown. The CDR3 has 19 amino acids. The V and J ends lost 3 bases and 3 bases respectively, with 24 bases between them. This specimen belongs to a study of T-cell memory formation after mild COVID-19. Overall study: In these data, TCR clusters were largely donor specific. Regarding the study as a whole: Second-wave clones that peaked on day 37 lacked confirmed SARS-CoV-2 specificity. Memory cells collected pre-infection included some clones that later responded, suggesting cross-reactive memory joined.

Libraries for TCRalpha and TCRbeta carried sample barcodes and unique molecular identifiers via 5'RACE. MiXCR, applied by TCRdb to the 5' RACE reads, yields one record per CDR3 protein. The data show around 140,000 distinct CDR3 sequences, with approximately 6% seen just once and 2% to 2.5% held by the top ten. The sample consisted of PBMCs or a T cell subset sorted from them (not recorded which). This TCR came from an adult woman who had mild COVID-19 (a few samples of this study predate the infection). Cell type and time point are not known. The genes are TRBV12-3 or TRBV12-4 and TRBJ1-5, with TRBD1 as a possible D gene (5 bases). The CDR3 reads CASSFVLRGIQLNNQPQHF. The DNA of the CDR3 is TGTGCCAGCAGTTTTGTGCTGCGGGGGATCCAGTTAAACAATCAGCCCCAGCATTTT.